This TCR beta chain was recovered during a study of shared clonotypes between healthy human individuals (TCRdb year 2020). About the investigation overall: The cohort included three men and a couple of women between 18 and 49 years of age. To increase sequencing depth and limit assay-specific biases, different laboratories used diverse techniques to prepare libraries and sequence TCR repertoires. Per donor, three plates each were used for CD4 naive and CD4 memory, two for CD8 naive, and one for CD8 memory. Per donor, leukapheresis produced somewhere between about 0.8 and 9.5 billion PBMCs. Blood TCR repertoires of four to six healthy adults were deeply sequenced to estimate repertoire size and the extent of clonotype sharing between individuals.

Beyond this particular receptor, the publication reports: Based on pairwise subsampling, the degree of clonotype sharing among donors was expected to be affected by sequencing depth. Only blood was sampled, and tissue TCR repertoires likely differ from those in blood. Estimated clonotype richness was generally larger for naive than for memory subsets. Clonotypes shared by all four sorted-subset donors showed higher generation probabilities than non-shared clonotypes. Sharing across several donors was observed for roughly 5% of naive CD4, less than 4% of naive CD8, 2.3% of memory CD4, and around 0.4% of memory CD8 clonotypes. Even with the large sequencing depth, rarefaction of the sorted-subset datasets indicated that sequencing was incomplete. Because the study included only a small number of donors, the genetic and exposure-history diversity represented was limited.

Using the deep immunoSEQ assay, multiplex PCR amplified TCR CDR3 regions from genomic DNA. For each cell subset, the extracted genomic DNA was distributed evenly across all wells of several immunoSEQ 96-well plates, and each plate served as one replicate. For sorted subsets, around 200 ng genomic DNA, equal to about 30,000 T cell genomes, was loaded into each replicate PCR. Purified libraries were quantified with a Qubit 3.0 fluorometer, sized on a Bioanalyzer 2100, and re-quantified with the KAPA Library Quantification kit. Each immunoSEQ 96-well plate was sequenced on its own single-read 150-cycle Illumina NextSeq 550 flow cell. In the original analysis: Because the immunoSEQ output held only junctional sequences and lacked quality scores, the filtering could not match the filtering applied to full-length reads. To assign V/J genes and CDR3, sequences were annotated using PyIR, a Python wrapper for IgBLAST v1.9, with IMGT germline references. Reads were removed for weak V/J assignments (E-value above 1e-6), missing CDR3, stop codons, out-of-frame junctions, or ambiguous translated residues. V3J clonotypes were defined as sequences sharing an identical inferred V gene, J gene, and CDR3 amino acid sequence. The percentage overlap between two repertoires was calculated by dividing the number of shared unique clonotypes by the size of the smaller repertoire. Repertoire richness was assessed with RTK rarefaction, the Chao1 estimator, and Recon v2.1 estimates of unobserved clonotypes. Generation probabilities were computed with OLGA for all TCRbeta clonotypes obtained by the gDNA method from several donors. Drawn from immuneACCESS, this table holds only the in-frame rearrangements with V and J called that TCRdb kept. Clones are partly lost; checked studies trace under half to an unresolved V gene and leave the rest unexplained. The V and J calls and clone size are taken from that table; D and trimming were inferred from the DNA. The sample yields some 630,000 clones; 55% to 75% were counted once. Approximately 1.8% of the sample is held by the ten biggest clonotypes.

The donors were healthy, HIV-negative adults who had no recently reported acute infections or vaccinations. Every donor was a Caucasian adult living in Nashville, Tennessee, USA. Magnetic negative selection was used to enrich CD4+ T cells, after which naive cells were positively selected on CD45RA and the negative fraction became the memory subset. After blood collection by leukapheresis, PBMCs were isolated using Ficoll-Histopaque density gradient centrifugation and then cryopreserved in the vapor phase of liquid nitrogen. Analytical flow cytometry was used to check the purity and quantity of each magnetically sorted T cell population. From each sorted fraction, genomic DNA was isolated and quantified by UV absorbance on a Nanodrop 2000c. The germline V gene encodes CDR1 SGHRS and CDR2 YFSETQ. The CDR3 starts with the cysteine, ends with the phenylalanine, and has 11 residues. CDR3 DNA only is kept here, 33 bases in frame from base 1. The V and J ends are trimmed by 3 bases and 6 bases, leaving 7 bases between them.

Details on this clone: This receptor's antigen is unknown. Base-call qualities are not available, and no considerably larger clone is one nucleotide away. Other DNA variants within this sample encode the same CDR3.

The sample consisted of memory CD4+ T cells sorted from blood. What this sample's cell subset or site label stands for: CD45RA-negative fraction. The receptor's source is a woman aged 25 to 39 in good health. This chain is built from TRBV5-1 and TRBJ2-7; the best D guess is TRBD2, with 5 bases matching. Here is the DNA: TGCGCCAGCAGCTCGGCGGGCGAGCAGTACTTC. Its translation is CASSSAGEQYF.